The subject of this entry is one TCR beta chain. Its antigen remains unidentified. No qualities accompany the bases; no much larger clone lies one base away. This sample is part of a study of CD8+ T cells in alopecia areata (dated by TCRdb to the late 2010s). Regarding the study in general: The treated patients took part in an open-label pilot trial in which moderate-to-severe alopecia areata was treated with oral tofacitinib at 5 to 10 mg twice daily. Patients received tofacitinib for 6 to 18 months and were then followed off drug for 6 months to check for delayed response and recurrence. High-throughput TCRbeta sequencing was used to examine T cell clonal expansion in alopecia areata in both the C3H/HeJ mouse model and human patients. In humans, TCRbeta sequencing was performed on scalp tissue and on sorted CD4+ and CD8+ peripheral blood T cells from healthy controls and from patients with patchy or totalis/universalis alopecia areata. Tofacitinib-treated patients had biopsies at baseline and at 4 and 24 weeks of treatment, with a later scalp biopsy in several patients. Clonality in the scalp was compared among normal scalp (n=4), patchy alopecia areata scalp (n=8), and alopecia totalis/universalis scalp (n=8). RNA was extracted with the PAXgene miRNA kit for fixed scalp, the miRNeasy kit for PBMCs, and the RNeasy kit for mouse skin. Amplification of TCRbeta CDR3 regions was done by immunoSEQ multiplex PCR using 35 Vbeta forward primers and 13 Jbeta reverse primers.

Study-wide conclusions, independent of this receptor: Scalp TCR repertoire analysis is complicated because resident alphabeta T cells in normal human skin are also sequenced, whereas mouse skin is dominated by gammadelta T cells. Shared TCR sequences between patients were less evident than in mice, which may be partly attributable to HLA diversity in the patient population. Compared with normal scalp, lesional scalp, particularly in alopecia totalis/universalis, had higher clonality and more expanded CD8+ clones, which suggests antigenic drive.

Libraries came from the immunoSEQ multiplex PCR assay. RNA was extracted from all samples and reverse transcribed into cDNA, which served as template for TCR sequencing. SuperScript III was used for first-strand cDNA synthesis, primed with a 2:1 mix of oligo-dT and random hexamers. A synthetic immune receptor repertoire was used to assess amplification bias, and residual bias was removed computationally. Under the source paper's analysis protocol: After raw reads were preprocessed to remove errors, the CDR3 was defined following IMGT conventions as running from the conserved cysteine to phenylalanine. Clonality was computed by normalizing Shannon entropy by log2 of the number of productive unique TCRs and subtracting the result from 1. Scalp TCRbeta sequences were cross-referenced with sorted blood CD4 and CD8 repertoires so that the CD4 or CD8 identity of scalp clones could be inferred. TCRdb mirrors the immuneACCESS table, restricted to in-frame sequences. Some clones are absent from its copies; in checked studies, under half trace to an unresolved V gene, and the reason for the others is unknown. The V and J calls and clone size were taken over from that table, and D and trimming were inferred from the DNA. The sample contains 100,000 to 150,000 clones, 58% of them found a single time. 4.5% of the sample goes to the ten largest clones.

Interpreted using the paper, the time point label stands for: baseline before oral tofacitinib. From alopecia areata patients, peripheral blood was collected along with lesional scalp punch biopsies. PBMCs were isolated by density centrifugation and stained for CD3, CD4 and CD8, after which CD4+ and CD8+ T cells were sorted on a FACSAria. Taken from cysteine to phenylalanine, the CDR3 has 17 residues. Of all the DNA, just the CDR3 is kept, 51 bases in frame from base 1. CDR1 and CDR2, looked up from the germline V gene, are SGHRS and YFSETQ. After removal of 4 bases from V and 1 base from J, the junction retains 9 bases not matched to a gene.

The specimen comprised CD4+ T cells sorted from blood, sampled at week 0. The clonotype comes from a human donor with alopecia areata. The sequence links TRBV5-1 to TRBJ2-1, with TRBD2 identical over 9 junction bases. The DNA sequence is TGCGCCAGCAGCGTGGGTAGAGCGGGGGGTTCCTACAATGAGCAGTTCTTC. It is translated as CASSVGRAGGSYNEQFF.